This T cell receptor (beta chain) comes out of a study of molecular identifiers for immune sequencing clone quantification. Deletions cut 7 bases from V and 9 bases from J, with 15 bases between. The CDR3 runs to 12 residues. The germline V gene has CDR1 MNHEY and CDR2 SMNVEV (reference sequence). As regards this clonotype: A much more abundant neighbour one base away suggests this may be a read error.

TCRdb reprocessed the PCR reads with MiXCR, giving one entry per CDR3 protein. The sample has under 650,000 distinct CDR3 sequences; 20% are singletons. Sample: naive CD8+ T cells from blood, with Jurkat cell RNA spiked in. Subset specified: FACS-sorted CD8+CD4-CCR7+CD45RA+ naive T cells. This TCR came from a human donor in good health. Some libraries in this study had Jurkat cell RNA spiked in. The chain has TRBV27 and TRBJ2-5; no clear D. The CDR3 here is CASNPTAGAQYF. DNA of the CDR3: TGTGCCAGCAACCCCACCGCAGGAGCCCAGTACTTC.